This T cell receptor beta chain was captured in a study of naive and memory T cell subsets. Sequential positive selection took CD4 T cells first, then CD8 T cells. Four subsets defined by CD45RA and CD27 were sorted after CD3, CD4, CD8 and live/dead staining. Study-wide results and caveats: From naive to CM, EM and EMRA, diversity decreased and Gini increased.

In germline, CDR1 is SGHRS, CDR2 YFSETQ. With 5 bases clipped from V and 5 bases from J, the junction kept 0 bases outside the gene matches. The CDR3 totals 14 residues. As regards this clonotype: The antigen is undetermined.

The beta constant-region primer was an equimolar mix of two oligonucleotides covering TRBC1 and TRBC2. Ligation attached a single-stranded oligonucleotide with a 12-nucleotide UMI and the SP2 primer to the cDNA 3' end. TCRdb recomputed calls from the UMI-ligation and nested PCR reads with MiXCR, one row per CDR3 protein. The sample yields tens of thousands of distinct CDR3 sequences, about an eighth seen once. Sequencing input: central memory CD4+ T cells from blood. This TCR was recovered from a human donor in good health. The chain joins TRBV5-1 to TRBJ2-1; 14 bases match TRBD2. CDR3: CASRGLAGDNEQFF. CDR3 DNA sequence: TGCGCCAGCAGGGGACTAGCGGGAGACAATGAGCAGTTCTTC.